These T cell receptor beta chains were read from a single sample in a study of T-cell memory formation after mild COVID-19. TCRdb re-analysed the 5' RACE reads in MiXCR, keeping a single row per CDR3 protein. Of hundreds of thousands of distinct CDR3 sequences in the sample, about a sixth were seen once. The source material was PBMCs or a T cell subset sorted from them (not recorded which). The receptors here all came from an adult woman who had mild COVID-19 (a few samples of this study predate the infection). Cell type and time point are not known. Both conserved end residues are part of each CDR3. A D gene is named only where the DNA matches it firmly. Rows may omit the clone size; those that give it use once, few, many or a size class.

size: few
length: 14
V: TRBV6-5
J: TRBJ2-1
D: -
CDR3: CASSYLRGQNEQFF
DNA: TGTGCCAGCAGTTACTTACGCGGTCAGAATGAGCAGTTCTTC

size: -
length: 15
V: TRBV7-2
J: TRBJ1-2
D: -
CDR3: CASSLWEGVPGGYTF
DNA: TGTGCCAGCAGCTTATGGGAGGGGGTACCGGGCGGCTACACCTTC

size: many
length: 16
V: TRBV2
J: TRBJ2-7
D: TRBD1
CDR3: CASSEALDRGAVEQYF
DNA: TGTGCCAGCAGTGAAGCCTTGGACAGGGGGGCTGTCGAGCAGTACTTC

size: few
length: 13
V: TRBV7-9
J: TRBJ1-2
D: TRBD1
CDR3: CASSPQGYGGYTF
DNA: TGTGCCAGCAGCCCACAGGGGTATGGAGGCTACACCTTC

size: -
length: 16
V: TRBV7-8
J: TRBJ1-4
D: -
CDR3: CASSATGARGTEKLFF
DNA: TGTGCCAGCAGCGCAACGGGGGCCAGGGGAACTGAAAAACTGTTTTTT

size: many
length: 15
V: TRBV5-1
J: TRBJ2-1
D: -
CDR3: CASSLGGESWWEQFF
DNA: TGCGCCAGCAGCTTGGGCGGGGAAAGTTGGTGGGAGCAGTTCTTC

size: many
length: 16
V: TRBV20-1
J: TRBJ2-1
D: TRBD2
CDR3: CSARTLAGGNYNEQFF
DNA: TGCAGTGCTAGGACCCTAGCGGGGGGGAACTACAATGAGCAGTTCTTC

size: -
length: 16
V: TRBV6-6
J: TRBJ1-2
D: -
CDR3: CASTQIRQGGIYGYTF
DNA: TGTGCCAGCACCCAGATAAGGCAGGGAGGGATCTATGGCTACACCTTC

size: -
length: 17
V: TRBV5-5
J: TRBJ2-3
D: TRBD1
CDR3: CASSLQGTPLGVDTQYF
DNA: TGTGCCAGCAGCCTACAGGGGACGCCACTGGGGGTAGATACGCAGTATTTT

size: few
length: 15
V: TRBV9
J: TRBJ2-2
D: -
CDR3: CASSSKGGAPGELFF
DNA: TGTGCCAGCAGCTCTAAAGGGGGGGCTCCCGGTGAGCTGTTTTTT

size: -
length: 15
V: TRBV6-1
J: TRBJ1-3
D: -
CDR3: CASSMNGGTGNTIYF
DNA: TGTGCCAGCAGCATGAACGGGGGCACTGGAAACACCATATATTTT

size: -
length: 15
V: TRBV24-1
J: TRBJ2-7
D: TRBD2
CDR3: CATSDRRGNSYEQYF
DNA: TGTGCCACCAGTGATCGGCGGGGGAACTCCTACGAGCAGTACTTC

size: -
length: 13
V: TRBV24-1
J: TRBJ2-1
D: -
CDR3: CAISRTGYNEQFF
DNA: TGTGCCATCAGTAGGACTGGTTACAATGAGCAGTTCTTC

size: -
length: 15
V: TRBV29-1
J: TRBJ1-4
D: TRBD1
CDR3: CSVDEADRGRKKLFF
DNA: TGCAGCGTTGATGAGGCGGACAGGGGGCGCAAAAAACTGTTTTTT

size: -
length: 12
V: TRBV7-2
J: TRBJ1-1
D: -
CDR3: CASSLRATEAFF
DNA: TGTGCCAGCAGCCTCCGTGCTACTGAAGCTTTCTTT